This TCR beta chain was retrieved from a study of tumor-infiltrating lymphocytes in oesophageal squamous cell carcinoma. Each CDR3 protein gets one entry after TCRdb re-called the PCR reads with MiXCR. Of roughly 19,000 distinct CDR3 sequences listed, 35% to 50% are singletons. The V and J ends lost 2 bases and 1 base respectively, with 3 bases between them. The germline V gene encodes CDR1 SGHDT and CDR2 YYEEEE. The CDR3 loop spans 12 amino acids. This receptor was taken from a male donor with esophageal squamous cell carcinoma. Specimen: esophageal tumor tissue. This sequence joins TRBV5-6 and TRBJ2-5; D is unclear. This CDR3 reads CASSFGQETQYF. CDR3 nucleotide sequence: TGTGCCAGCAGCTTCGGCCAAGAGACCCAGTACTTC.